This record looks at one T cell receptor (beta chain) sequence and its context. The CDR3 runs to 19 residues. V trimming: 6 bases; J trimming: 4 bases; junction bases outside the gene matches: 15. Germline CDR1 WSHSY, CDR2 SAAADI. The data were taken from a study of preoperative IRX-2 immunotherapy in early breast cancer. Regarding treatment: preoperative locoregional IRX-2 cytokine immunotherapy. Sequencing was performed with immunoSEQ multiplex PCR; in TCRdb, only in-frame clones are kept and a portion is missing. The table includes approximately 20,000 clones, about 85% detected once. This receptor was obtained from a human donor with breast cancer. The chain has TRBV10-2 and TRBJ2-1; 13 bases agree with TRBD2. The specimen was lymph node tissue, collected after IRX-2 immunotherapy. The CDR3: CASSPGLAGRTPLYNEQFF. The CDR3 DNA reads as TGCGCCAGCAGCCCGGGACTAGCGGGACGGACCCCCCTTTACAATGAGCAGTTCTTC.